This TCR beta chain was documented in a study of brain T cells in children with intractable seizures. Only cases whose brain tissue showed the highest T cell transcript signatures were sequenced. At least one anti-epileptic drug was given before surgery. Generated by immunoSEQ multiplex PCR, the TCRdb table keeps only in-frame clones and is missing some. The sample contains roughly 110,000 clones, 94% of which appear only once. The clonotype originates from a boy under two years old with hemimegalencephaly and intractable seizures. Sequencing used peripheral blood, obtained at surgery.

The CDR3 here is CASSRAGGPETQYF. The CDR3 nucleotides read TGTGCCAGCAGCCGAGCGGGAGGGCCGGAGACCCAGTACTTC. J is TRBJ2-5 and V is TRBV5-4; 10 positions match TRBD2. Trimming took 4 bases from V and 5 from J; bases not matched to a gene: 5. CDR1 and CDR2 from the germline V gene are SGHNT and YYREEE (reference sequence). The CDR3 covers 14 residues.